This passage covers 5 T cell receptor beta chains from one sample sequenced in a study of T cell responses to AZD1222 COVID-19 vaccine. Generated by immunoSEQ multiplex PCR, the TCRdb table keeps only in-frame clones and is missing some. The repertoire includes fewer than 250,000 clones, approximately 94% of them detected once, and around 1% sits in the top ten. Material: peripheral blood, obtained on day 0 of MenACWY control vaccination. Source of these receptors: an adult in good health.

The chain carries TRBV19 and TRBJ2-5; D is possibly TRBD1 (6 bases). The CDR3 runs 12 residues. The germline V gene encodes CDR1 LNHDA and CDR2 SQIVND (reference sequence). Trimming pared 4 bases from V and 5 bases from J, leaving 8 bases between. CDR3 region: CASSRGPETQYF. DNA of the CDR3: TGTGCCAGTAGTAGGGGGCCCGAGACCCAGTACTTC.

Comment on this clone: Distinct nucleotide sequences in the sample also encode this CDR3. This chain connects TRBV7-2 to TRBJ1-6, with D maybe TRBD1 (5 bases). The CDR3 is made up of 15 amino acids. V shed 1 base and J shed 7 bases, with 11 bases lying between them. Germline CDR1 and CDR2: SGHTA and FQGNSA. This chain's CDR3 is CASSLGVGANSPLHF. As DNA, the CDR3 is TGTGCCAGCAGCTTAGGAGTAGGGGCGAATTCACCCCTCCACTTT.

With respect to this clone: The sample has other DNA sequences that encode this CDR3 too. This chain links TRBV18 with TRBJ1-6; 9 nucleotides line up with TRBD1. CDR1 KGHSH and CDR2 LQKENI come from the germline V gene. J lost 5 bases, V lost 4 bases, and 0 bases had no gene match. The CDR3 runs 14 residues. In DNA form, the CDR3 reads TGTGCCAGCTCACGGGACAGGGATAATTCACCCCTCCACTTT. It translates to CASSRDRDNSPLHF. Drawing the rest from reference TRBV18 and TRBJ1-6, the complete variable domain is NAGVMQNPRHLVRRRGQEARLRCSPMKGHSHVYWYRQLPEEGLKFMVYLQKENIIDESGMPKERFSAEFPKEGPSILRIQQVVRGDSAAYFCASSRDRDNSPLHFGNGTRLTVT.

The chain is built from TRBV5-1 and TRBJ2-5, with TRBD2 matching over 7 bases. The CDR3 extends over 16 amino acids. After removal of 5 bases from V and 4 bases from J, the junction contained 14 bases not matched to a gene. Per the germline V gene, CDR1 is SGHRS and CDR2 is YFSETQ. CDR3 in amino acids: CASSKTAQAGPETQYF. DNA for the CDR3: TGCGCCAGCAGTAAAACCGCCCAAGCGGGGCCAGAGACCCAGTACTTC.

In nucleotides, the CDR3 is TGTGCCAGCCGAAGGTTACCCACTGAAGCTTTCTTT. This codes for CASRRLPTEAFF. This chain uses TRBV6-1 with TRBJ1-1, with D unresolved. The CDR3 consists of 12 residues. Trimming took 8 bases from V and 4 from J, leaving 11 bases between them. Germline V gives CDR1 MNHNS, CDR2 SASEGT.